This T cell receptor (beta chain) came from a study of cytomegalovirus exposure and HLA in healthy donors. Use of 60 Vbeta and 13 Jbeta primers characterized the PCR. TCRdb keeps only in-frame clones here, not all; method: immunoSEQ multiplex PCR. The sample lists nearly 200,000 clones, 80% to 90% occurring once. Of note for this clone: Its target is unknown. One end of the junction fails to match germline, which may point to a read error.

Study findings and constraints: Exclusion applied to some V segments, including TRBV6-2 and TRBV6-3, as they were indistinguishable.

The CDR3 is 14 amino acids. Germline CDR1 SSHAT, CDR2 FNYEAQ (reference sequence). The rearrangement joins TRBV7-7 to TRBJ2-3; TRBD2 matches 12 bases. The TCR originated in a man aged 30-40 years in good health and CMV-seronegative. Specimen: PBMCs. CDR3 nucleotide sequence: TGTGCTAGCAGCTTAGCGACTAGCGGGGGTACGCAGTATTTT. It translates to CASSLATSGGTQYF.